This T cell receptor beta chain stems from a study of blood T cell repertoires in COVID-19. Study at large: T cells, B-cell-depleted T cells, or PBMCs provided the cDNA or gDNA that served as material.

The table came from immunoSEQ multiplex PCR; TCRdb's copy has only in-frame clones and leaves some out. The table lists 300,000 to 350,000 clones, roughly 89% of them singletons. The ends were cut back, 3 bases at V and 0 bases at J, with 20 bases in the middle. Germline CDR1 and CDR2: GTSNPN and SVGIG (reference sequence). The CDR3 consists of 17 residues. Sequenced material: peripheral blood. The chain links TRBV30 to TRBJ1-1; D not resolved. This TCR was sampled from a woman under 30 who had recovered from COVID-19. CDR3 protein: CAWRGSPLGRVNTEAFF. The CDR3 coding sequence is TGTGCCTGGAGGGGATCCCCTCTCGGGAGGGTGAACACTGAAGCTTTCTTT. Based on the CDR3 plus reference TRBV30 and TRBJ1-1, the full variable domain is SQTIHQWPATLVQPVGSPLSLECTVEGTSNPNLYWYRQAAGRGLQLLFYSVGIGQISSEVPQNLSASRPQDRQFILSSKKLLLSDSGFYLCAWRGSPLGRVNTEAFFGQGTRLTVV.